The 28 T cell receptor beta chains reported below all come from one sample, sequenced in a study of blood T cell repertoires in COVID-19. Method: immunoSEQ multiplex PCR; TCRdb's copy keeps in-frame clones and lacks some. The data contain roughly 160,000 clones, roughly 80% of them seen just once; the ten biggest clones take up approximately 2%. The sequenced sample was peripheral blood. The receptor source for this set is a woman aged 80 or older with acute or convalescent COVID-19.

This clone was seen a single time. This sequence joins TRBV24-1 and TRBJ2-1; the match to TRBD2 covers 11 bases. From germline, CDR1 is KGHDR and CDR2 SFDVKD. V lost 1 base and J lost 3; bases outside the gene matches: 4. This CDR3 is 17 amino acids long. CDR3 bases: TGTGCCACCAGTGATTTTTCCGGGACTAGCGGCTACAATGAGCAGTTCTTC. Translation: CATSDFSGTSGYNEQFF.

This clone was detected only once. The chain recombines TRBV24-1 with TRBJ2-3, with TRBD1 matching over 10 bases. The CDR3 has 13 amino acids. Germline-derived CDR1 and CDR2 are KGHDR and SFDVKD. After removal of 10 bases from V and 3 bases from J, the junction contained 3 bases not matched to a gene. Here the CDR3 reads CATRQGATDTQYF. The CDR3 DNA reads as TGTGCCACTCGACAGGGGGCAACAGATACGCAGTATTTT.

The V and J genes are TRBV20-1 and TRBJ2-2; D is unresolved. Per germline, CDR1 DFQATT and CDR2 SNEGSKA (reference sequence). This CDR3 has 11 amino acids. V lost 6 bases and J 3 bases, leaving 5 bases between the germline ends. The CDR3 region is CSATDTGELFF. The CDR3 nucleotides are TGCAGTGCCACGGACACCGGGGAGCTGTTTTTT.

V gene TRBV2 combines with J gene TRBJ2-1, with a weak D call TRBD1 (6 bases). The germline V gene encodes CDR1 SNHLY and CDR2 FYNNEI. CDR3 size: 13 residues. V shed 3 bases and J shed 3 bases, with 6 bases lying between them. CDR3 nucleotides: TGTGCCAGCAGTGACAGGGGCTACAATGAGCAGTTCTTC. It codes for CASSDRGYNEQFF. Combining the CDR3 with reference TRBV2 and TRBJ2-1 gives the whole variable domain EPEVTQTPSHQVTQMGQEVILRCVPISNHLYFYWYRQILGQKVEFLVSFYNNEISEKSEIFDDQFSVERPDGSNFTLKIRSTKLEDSAMYFCASSDRGYNEQFFGPGTRLTVL.

The chain has TRBV3-1 (or the pseudogene TRBV3-2) and TRBJ2-5, with 9 bases aligning to TRBD1. Germline CDR1 reads LGHDT; CDR2 reads YNNKEL (reference sequence). The CDR3 length is 16 residues. Trimming cost V 5 bases and J 5 bases; bases outside gene matches: 12. Here the CDR3 reads CASSSRDRELGETQYF. In DNA, the CDR3 is TGTGCCAGCAGCTCCCGGGACAGGGAACTGGGGGAGACCCAGTACTTC.

The chain joins TRBV7-2 to TRBJ2-5; 7 positions match TRBD2. Germline CDR1 reads SGHTA; CDR2 reads FQGNSA. This CDR3 contains 16 residues. V lost 8 bases and J lost 1; bases outside the gene matches: 13. For the CDR3, the DNA is TGTGCCAGCCGACCCCGGAGGAGCGGGGTCCAAGAGACCCAGTACTTC. Encoded protein: CASRPRRSGVQETQYF.

CDR3 residues: CASSYSSAGDTQYF. CDR3 sequence (DNA): TGTGCCAGCAGTTACTCGTCAGCGGGGGATACGCAGTATTTT. The V and J genes are TRBV6-5 and TRBJ2-3; 7 bases agree with TRBD2. The germline V gene has CDR1 MNHEY and CDR2 SVGAGI. This CDR3 contains 14 residues. V shed 0 bases and J 6 bases; nucleotides not matched to a gene: 3.

The genes are TRBV7-9 and TRBJ2-5, with D perhaps matching TRBD2 (6 bases). This CDR3 has 14 residues. Germline V gene sequence: CDR1 SEHNR, CDR2 FQNEAQ (reference sequence). Trimming removed 5 bases from V and 2 bases from J, with 12 bases in between. The CDR3 loop is CASSQGLDQETQYF. As DNA, the CDR3 is TGTGCCAGCAGCCAGGGACTCGATCAAGAGACCCAGTACTTC.

This clone was picked up one time. The chain combines TRBV7-2 with TRBJ2-3; the D gene is possibly TRBD2 (7 bases). V was cut by 8 bases and J by 6 bases, with 18 bases left in between. CDR3 size: 14 residues. Germline V gene lookup returns CDR1 SGHTA and CDR2 FQGNSA. The CDR3, as DNA: TGTGCCAGCTTGGTGGGGGGGCTAGCGGATACGCAGTATTTT. This codes for CASLVGGLADTQYF.

The V gene is TRBV11-2, the J gene TRBJ2-7; 8 bases map to TRBD1. This CDR3 spans 12 amino acids. The V gene end was trimmed by 5 bases and the J gene end by 5 bases; junction bases not matched to a gene: 2. Per the germline V gene, CDR1 is SGHAT and CDR2 is FQNNGV. The DNA of the CDR3 is TGTGCCAGCAGCCCGACAGGGGACGAGCAGTACTTC. Translation gives CASSPTGDEQYF.

In its sample, this clone was seen a few times. The J gene is TRBJ1-3, the V gene TRBV9; possibly TRBD1 for D (6 bases). This CDR3 is 15 amino acids long. Germline-derived CDR1 and CDR2 are SGDLS and YYNGEE. V was clipped by 0 bases and J by 3 bases, with 10 bases between them. The CDR3 bases are TGTGCCAGCAGCGTAGAGTCAGGGGTTGGAAACACCATATATTTT. Protein: CASSVESGVGNTIYF.

This rearrangement joins TRBV5-1 to TRBJ2-5, with D possibly being TRBD1 (6 bases). V shed 3 bases and J shed 2 bases, with 11 bases lying between them. Germline lookup yields CDR1 SGHRS and CDR2 YFSETQ. The CDR3 contains 14 residues. CDR3 bases: TGCGCCAGCAGCTCAGGGACACAACAAGAGACCCAGTACTTC. This gives the protein CASSSGTQQETQYF.

The V and J genes are TRBV30 and TRBJ2-5; possible D gene TRBD2, 6 bases. This CDR3 is built from 12 residues. V lost 4 bases to trimming and J lost 4 bases, with 10 bases between them. CDR1 GTSNPN and CDR2 SVGIG come from the germline V gene (reference sequence). CDR3 DNA sequence: TGTGCCTGGAACGGGGGTGCAGAGACCCAGTACTTC. It encodes CAWNGGAETQYF.

The chain carries TRBV6-5 and TRBJ1-5; D remains unclear. Per the germline V gene, CDR1 is MNHEY and CDR2 is SVGAGI. Trimming cost V 6 bases and J 4 bases, with 13 bases left between them. The CDR3 sequence is 14 residues long. The CDR3 DNA reads TGTGCCAGCAGGTTTGACCGGGAGAATCAGCCCCAGCATTTT. It translates to CASRFDRENQPQHF.

The sample holds one count of this clone. The CDR3 region is CASSSSRGRDTQYF. CDR3 DNA: TGTGCCAGCAGTTCCTCCAGGGGGCGAGATACGCAGTATTTT. The J gene is TRBJ2-3, the V gene TRBV27, with 8 bases identical to TRBD1. CDR3 size: 14 residues. J gave up 5 bases and V 4 bases, and 5 bases lay outside the gene matches. Germline V gene data show CDR1 as MNHEY and CDR2 as SMNVEV (reference sequence).

The V call is TRBV7-9, the J call TRBJ1-1; D might be TRBD1 (6 bases). Per germline, CDR1 SEHNR and CDR2 FQNEAQ (reference sequence). There are 14 residues in the CDR3. With 5 bases removed from V and 3 bases from J, the gap between germline ends came to 13 bases. CDR3 DNA sequence: TGTGCCAGCAGCGTACAGGGTATGGACACTGAAGCTTTCTTT. This sequence encodes CASSVQGMDTEAFF.

The chain joins TRBV2 to TRBJ1-5, with D possibly being TRBD1 (6 bases). The germline V gene has CDR1 SNHLY and CDR2 FYNNEI. Trimming left V 1 base short and J 7 bases short, with 14 bases between. The CDR3 is 15 residues long. CDR3 in DNA: TGTGCCAGCAGTGAAGGCGGGGGGGGCCGGCAGCCCCAGCATTTT. Amino acids: CASSEGGGGRQPQHF. Using reference TRBV2 and TRBJ1-5 for the parts outside the CDR3, the full variable domain is EPEVTQTPSHQVTQMGQEVILRCVPISNHLYFYWYRQILGQKVEFLVSFYNNEISEKSEIFDDQFSVERPDGSNFTLKIRSTKLEDSAMYFCASSEGGGGRQPQHFGDGTRLSIL.

As for this clone: No DNA is shown, since the ends of the CDR3 on it are uncertain; the CDR3 is the one TCRdb lists. The genes are TRBV29-1 and TRBJ2-7; the table's TRBD1 call for D was not verified on the DNA. The germline V gene has CDR1 SQVTM and CDR2 ANQGSEA. The CDR3 extends over 13 residues, inclusive of both ends. The CDR3 reads CSVGPGAGVGVYF.

The chain couples TRBV7-3 to TRBJ2-1; possibly TRBD2 for D (5 bases). CDR3 size: 14 residues. V was pared by 4 bases and J by 7 bases, with 14 bases between. Per the germline V gene, CDR1 is SGHTA and CDR2 is FQGTGA. The CDR3 protein is CASSSPGLFNEQFF. In nucleotides, the CDR3 is TGTGCCAGCAGCTCGCCCGGACTTTTTAATGAGCAGTTCTTC.

The chain links TRBV5-1 to TRBJ2-2; D may be TRBD1 (5 bases). Trimming cost V 5 bases and J 1 base, with 9 bases left between them. CDR1 and CDR2 (germline): SGHRS, YFSETQ. The CDR3 loop spans 14 amino acids. CDR3 amino acids: CASRDTGNTGELFF. The CDR3 coding sequence is TGCGCCAGCAGGGATACAGGGAACACCGGGGAGCTGTTTTTT. Full variable domain (remainder filled in from reference TRBV5-1 and TRBJ2-2): KAGVTQTPRYLIKTRGQQVTLSCSPISGHRSVSWYQQTPGQGLQFLFEYFSETQRNKGNFPGRFSGRQFSNSRSEMNVSTLELGDSALYLCASRDTGNTGELFFGEGSRLTVL.

CDR3 in amino acids: CAIRDRERWEQYF. The DNA of the CDR3 is TGTGCCATCCGGGACAGAGAGCGGTGGGAGCAGTACTTC. V and J are TRBV10-3 and TRBJ2-7; 7 nucleotides line up with TRBD1. Germline CDR1 and CDR2: ENHRY and SYGVKD. J gave up 7 bases and V 8 bases, and 11 bases lay outside the gene matches. The CDR3 totals 13 residues.

This clone has only one observation. The chain links TRBV2 to TRBJ2-5; 7 bases map to TRBD1. The J segment lost 4 bases and the V segment lost 4 bases, leaving 0 bases of the junction unmatched. This CDR3 has 12 residues. Germline loops: CDR1 SNHLY, CDR2 FYNNEI. This CDR3 reads CASSGDRETQYF. For the CDR3, the DNA is TGTGCCAGCAGTGGGGACAGAGAGACCCAGTACTTC.

This chain joins TRBV4-3 and TRBJ2-2; 13 bases match TRBD2. With 3 bases clipped from V and 5 bases from J, the junction kept 9 bases outside the gene matches. CDR3 size: 18 residues. CDR1 and CDR2 from the germline V gene are LGHNA and YSLEER. Written as DNA, the CDR3 is TGCGCCAGCAGCCAGGGTTCACTAGCGGGGGGGACTACCGGGGAGCTGTTTTTT. This encodes CASSQGSLAGGTTGELFF.

The chain is built from TRBV29-1 and TRBJ2-2; 12 nucleotides match TRBD2. The CDR3 spans 17 residues. The V and J ends lost 6 bases and 0 bases, in that order; junction bases with no gene match: 8. Per germline, CDR1 SQVTM and CDR2 ANQGSEA. The CDR3 DNA sequence: TGCAGCGTGGGGGGACTAGCGGGTGGGCCGAACACCGGGGAGCTGTTTTTT. It translates to CSVGGLAGGPNTGELFF.

This clone came up a few times. The V gene is TRBV29-1, the J gene TRBJ2-7; maybe TRBD1 (6 bases). This CDR3 is built from 18 residues. The germline V gene encodes CDR1 SQVTM and CDR2 ANQGSEA. V lost 1 base and J 4 bases, leaving 26 bases between the germline ends. CDR3 region: CSVEGRTESGLPLYEQYF. The CDR3 DNA is TGCAGCGTTGAAGGGAGGACAGAAAGTGGGCTTCCGCTATACGAGCAGTACTTC.

The chain is built from TRBV10-2 and TRBJ2-5; 10 positions match TRBD2. CDR3 length: 14 amino acids. Germline V gene lookup returns CDR1 WSHSY and CDR2 SAAADI. J lost 1 base, V lost 8 bases, and 4 bases had no gene match. The DNA for the CDR3 is TGCGCCAGCGAGCGGGGGGGAATCCAAGAGACCCAGTACTTC. Encoded protein: CASERGGIQETQYF.

V usage is TRBV19 and J usage is TRBJ2-1, with D maybe TRBD2 (7 bases). CDR1 is LNHDA and CDR2 is SQIVND in the germline V gene (reference sequence). CDR3 length: 15 residues. The V and J ends lost 6 bases and 4 bases respectively, with 16 bases between them. This CDR3 is CASRSGGGPYNEQFF. The CDR3 nucleotides are TGTGCCAGTAGGAGCGGCGGGGGCCCATACAATGAGCAGTTCTTC. The whole variable domain, filled in from reference TRBV19 and TRBJ2-1, reads DGGITQSPKYLFRKEGQNVTLSCEQNLNHDAMYWYRQDPGQGLRLIYYSQIVNDFQKGDIAEGYSVSREKKESFPLTVTSAQKNPTAFYLCASRSGGGPYNEQFFGPGTRLTVL.

The rearrangement links TRBV29-1 to TRBJ2-7; perhaps TRBD2 as D (6 bases). Trimming removed 3 bases at V and 2 bases at J, with 14 bases between. The CDR3 has 14 residues. Germline V CDR1 and CDR2: SQVTM, ANQGSEA. In DNA form, the CDR3 reads TGCAGCGTTGAGGGCGGGACGGAACCCTACGAGCAGTACTTC. Amino acid sequence: CSVEGGTEPYEQYF.